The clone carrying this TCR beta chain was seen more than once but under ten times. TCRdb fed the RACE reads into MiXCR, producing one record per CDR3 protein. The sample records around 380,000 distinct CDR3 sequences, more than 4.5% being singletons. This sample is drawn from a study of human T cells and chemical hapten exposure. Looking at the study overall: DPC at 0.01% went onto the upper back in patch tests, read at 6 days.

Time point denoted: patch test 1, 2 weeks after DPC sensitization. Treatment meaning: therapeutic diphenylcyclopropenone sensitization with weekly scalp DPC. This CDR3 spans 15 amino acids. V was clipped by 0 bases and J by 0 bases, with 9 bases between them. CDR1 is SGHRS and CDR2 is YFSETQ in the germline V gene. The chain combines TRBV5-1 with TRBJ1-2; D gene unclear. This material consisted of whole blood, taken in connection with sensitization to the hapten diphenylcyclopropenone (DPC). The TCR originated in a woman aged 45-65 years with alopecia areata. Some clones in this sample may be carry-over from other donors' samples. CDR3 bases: TGCGCCAGCAGCTTGGTGGCAGCCACTAACTATGGCTACACCTTC. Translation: CASSLVAATNYGYTF.